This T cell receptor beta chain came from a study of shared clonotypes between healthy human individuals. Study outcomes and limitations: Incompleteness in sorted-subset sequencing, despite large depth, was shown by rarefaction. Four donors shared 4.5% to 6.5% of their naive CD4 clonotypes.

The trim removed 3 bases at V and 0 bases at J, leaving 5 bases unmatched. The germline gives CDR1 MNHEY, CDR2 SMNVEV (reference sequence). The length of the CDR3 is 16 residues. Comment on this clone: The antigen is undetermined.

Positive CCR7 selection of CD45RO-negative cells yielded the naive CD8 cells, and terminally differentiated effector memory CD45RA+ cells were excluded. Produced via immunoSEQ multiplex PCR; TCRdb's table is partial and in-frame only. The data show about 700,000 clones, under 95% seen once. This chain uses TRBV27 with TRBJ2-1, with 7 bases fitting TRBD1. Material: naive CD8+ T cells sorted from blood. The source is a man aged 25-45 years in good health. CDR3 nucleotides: TGTGCCAGCAGTTTCCCGAGACAGGGCTCCTACAATGAGCAGTTCTTC. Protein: CASSFPRQGSYNEQFF.